The 28 T cell receptor beta chains presented below share a single source sample, sequenced in a study of memory CD4+ T cells and cytomegalovirus serostatus. Data came from immunoSEQ multiplex PCR; TCRdb stores just in-frame clones and leaves some out. The data contain roughly 53,000 clones, roughly four fifths of them singletons. Single viable CD3+CD4+CD8-CD45RO+ cells were sorted as the memory CD4+ T cells. Sequencing input: memory CD4+ T cells from blood. The receptors originated from an adult in good health and CMV-seronegative.

Remarks on this clone: The junction differs from germline at one of its ends, possibly a read error. The chain couples TRBV29-1 to TRBJ2-7; the D is unclear. Germline V gene lookup returns CDR1 SQVTM and CDR2 ANQGSEA. The CDR3 consists of 11 residues. The CDR3 loop reads CSVKASHEQYF. The CDR3 DNA reads TGCAGCGTGAAGGCCTCCCACGAGCAGTACTTC.

The CDR3 DNA reads TGTGCCAGCAGTGGCCAAACAGGACCCAACACTGAAGCTTTCTTT. This sequence encodes CASSGQTGPNTEAFF. The chain joins TRBV6-1 to TRBJ1-1; TRBD1 might be the D (5 bases). V dropped 4 bases and J dropped 2 bases, with 14 bases sitting between them. CDR3 length: 15 residues. Per germline, CDR1 MNHNS and CDR2 SASEGT.

This clone came up a few times. V usage is TRBV2 and J usage is TRBJ2-1, with D hard to call. From germline, CDR1 is SNHLY and CDR2 FYNNEI. The CDR3 is made up of 14 amino acids. Deletions cut 5 bases from V and 8 bases from J, with 16 bases between. Here the CDR3 reads CASSLGQAGHEQFF. The CDR3 coding sequence is TGTGCCAGCAGTTTAGGTCAGGCTGGGCATGAGCAGTTCTTC. The full variable domain, its missing parts supplied by reference TRBV2 and TRBJ2-1, is EPEVTQTPSHQVTQMGQEVILRCVPISNHLYFYWYRQILGQKVEFLVSFYNNEISEKSEIFDDQFSVERPDGSNFTLKIRSTKLEDSAMYFCASSLGQAGHEQFFGPGTRLTVL.

The chain couples TRBV18 to TRBJ1-1, with D unclear. Germline V lookup: CDR1 KGHSH, CDR2 LQKENI. The CDR3 contains 14 residues. V lost 4 bases to trimming and J lost 6 bases, with 15 bases between them. The CDR3 DNA reads as TGTGCCAGCTCACTAGACTACCTTGAATCTGAAGCTTTCTTT. Translating it yields CASSLDYLESEAFF.

The rearrangement joins TRBV9 to TRBJ2-3; 9 nucleotides match TRBD2. The length of the CDR3 is 16 residues. Germline CDR1 and CDR2: SGDLS and YYNGEE. V gave up 0 bases and J gave up 1 base; unmatched junction bases: 3. The CDR3 loop reads CASSVVWTSGTDTQYF. The CDR3 DNA reads TGTGCCAGCAGCGTAGTGTGGACTAGCGGCACAGATACGCAGTATTTT.

The rearrangement links TRBV6-6 to TRBJ1-1, with D possibly being TRBD1 (6 bases). The CDR3 totals 14 residues. Germline V gives CDR1 MNHNY, CDR2 SVGAGI (reference sequence). V was shortened by 1 base and J by 2 bases, with 8 bases between the two germline ends. The CDR3 DNA follows: TGTGCCAGCAGTTACTTACAGGGTAACACTGAAGCTTTCTTT. Encoded protein: CASSYLQGNTEAFF.

The V call is TRBV29-1, the J call TRBJ1-1, with D possibly matching TRBD1 (5 bases). There are 13 residues in the CDR3. The V gene's germline CDR1 is SQVTM and CDR2 ANQGSEA. V was pared by 4 bases and J by 1 base, with 10 bases between. In nucleotides, the CDR3 is TGCAGCGTTGGCGGGGGGAGGAACACTGAAGCTTTCTTT. This codes for CSVGGGRNTEAFF.

This rearrangement joins TRBV28 to TRBJ2-5; either TRBD1 or TRBD2 may supply D (5 bases each). CDR1 and CDR2 (germline): MDHEN, SYDVKM. The length of the CDR3 is 13 residues. V lost 5 bases, J lost 7 bases, and 14 bases lay in between. CDR3 DNA sequence: TGTGCCAGCAGTGACTGGGACGTCGGGACCCAGTACTTC. It codes for CASSDWDVGTQYF. Full variable domain (remainder filled in from reference TRBV28 and TRBJ2-5): DVKVTQSSRYLVKRTGEKVFLECVQDMDHENMFWYRQDPGLGLRLIYFSYDVKMKEKGDIPEGYSVSREKKERFSLILESASTNQTSMYLCASSDWDVGTQYFGPGTRLLVL.

The chain joins TRBV4-3 to TRBJ1-6; D gene ambiguous. Per the germline V gene, CDR1 is LGHNA and CDR2 is YSLEER. The CDR3 runs 14 residues. V was pared by 0 bases and J by 9 bases, with 9 bases between. For the CDR3, the DNA is TGCGCCAGCAGCCAAGATTTCAGTAGTTCACCCCTCCACTTT. Translation: CASSQDFSSSPLHF.

The chain uses TRBV6-5 and TRBJ1-1, with 8 bases that match TRBD1. The germline V gene has CDR1 MNHEY and CDR2 SVGAGI. With V trimmed by 2 bases and J by 4 bases, 3 bases remained unmatched. This CDR3 spans 14 amino acids. The CDR3 is CASSYRGTGTEAFF. In DNA, the CDR3 is TGTGCCAGCAGTTACCGGGGGACAGGCACTGAAGCTTTCTTT.

V is TRBV7-2 and J is TRBJ2-2, with 11 bases fitting TRBD2. This CDR3 has 15 amino acids. V trimming: 3 bases; J trimming: 6 bases; junction bases outside the gene matches: 3. The germline CDR1 and CDR2 sequences are SGHTA and FQGNSA. CDR3 loop: CASSLPSGRPGELFF. CDR3 bases: TGTGCCAGCAGCTTGCCTAGCGGGAGGCCCGGGGAGCTGTTTTTT.

This clone was counted between two and nine times. The sample contains more than one DNA sequence encoding this CDR3. The chain recombines TRBV28 with TRBJ1-2; no reliable D call. Trimming took 5 bases from V and 1 from J, leaving 8 bases between them. Germline assignment: CDR1 MDHEN and CDR2 SYDVKM. The CDR3 totals 13 residues. The CDR3: CASSLGFNYGYTF. CDR3 sequence (DNA): TGTGCCAGCAGTCTCGGATTTAACTATGGCTACACCTTC.

V usage is TRBV6-6 and J usage is TRBJ2-5; 8 bases are a match to TRBD2. The length of the CDR3 is 14 residues. The V gene end was trimmed by 6 bases and the J gene end by 0 bases; junction bases not matched to a gene: 3. Germline V gene data show CDR1 as MNHNY and CDR2 as SVGAGI (reference sequence). In nucleotides, the CDR3 is TGTGCCAGCAGCCTGGGACTAGACCAAGAGACCCAGTACTTC. This translates into CASSLGLDQETQYF.

This clone was seen more than once but under ten times. This CDR3 is CAIRAELLRSTEAFF. The CDR3 DNA is TGTGCCATCAGGGCAGAATTACTGAGGAGCACTGAAGCTTTCTTT. This chain uses TRBV10-3 with TRBJ1-1, with no clear D. CDR3 size: 15 residues. CDR1 and CDR2 from the germline V gene are ENHRY and SYGVKD. V lost 6 bases and J lost 4, with 18 bases in between.

This chain joins TRBV7-9 and TRBJ1-2; possibly TRBD1 for D (6 bases). Trimming pared 2 bases from V and 1 base from J, leaving 8 bases between. In germline, CDR1 is SEHNR, CDR2 FQNEAQ (reference sequence). The CDR3 spans 14 residues. DNA of the CDR3: TGTGCCAGCAGCTTAAGGGGGGTTAACTATGGCTACACCTTC. It translates to CASSLRGVNYGYTF.

This CDR3 reads CATGATGEGYEKLFF. The CDR3 DNA reads as TGTGCCACAGGGGCTACAGGGGAAGGTTATGAAAAACTGTTTTTT. The J gene is TRBJ1-4, the V gene TRBV10-3; 7 bases match TRBD1. The V gene's germline CDR1 is ENHRY and CDR2 SYGVKD. V was clipped by 10 bases and J by 6 bases; unmatched bases: 14. CDR3 size: 15 residues.

This rearrangement joins TRBV18 to TRBJ1-5; 7 bases fit TRBD1. V dropped 8 bases and J dropped 2; count of bases not matched to a gene: 6. CDR3 length: 14 amino acids. CDR1 is KGHSH, CDR2 LQKENI, per germline. The CDR3 DNA reads as TGTGCCAGCGGTCGACAGGGAGGCAATCAGCCCCAGCATTTT. This sequence encodes CASGRQGGNQPQHF. Together with reference TRBV18 and TRBJ1-5, the CDR3 gives the full variable domain: NAGVMQNPRHLVRRRGQEARLRCSPMKGHSHVYWYRQLPEEGLKFMVYLQKENIIDESGMPKERFSAEFPKEGPSILRIQQVVRGDSAAYFCASGRQGGNQPQHFGDGTRLSIL.

This chain links TRBV5-4 with TRBJ1-2, with D maybe TRBD1 (6 bases). Trimming left V 0 bases short and J 4 bases short, with 10 bases between. CDR3 size: 14 residues. Germline V gives CDR1 SGHNT, CDR2 YYREEE (reference sequence). Here the CDR3 DNA reads TGTGCCAGCAGCTTGGGACAGGAATCCTATGGCTACACCTTC. As protein: CASSLGQESYGYTF.

The gene calls are TRBV2 and TRBJ1-5, with TRBD1 matching over 9 bases. Germline V gives CDR1 SNHLY, CDR2 FYNNEI. Trimming removed 7 bases from V and 6 bases from J; junction bases left unmatched: 7. The CDR3 has 14 residues. The CDR3 region has the DNA TGTGCCAGCACGCGGGAGGGACAGGGTCAGCCCCAGCATTTT. It codes for CASTREGQGQPQHF. Filled out from reference TRBV2 and TRBJ1-5, the complete variable domain reads EPEVTQTPSHQVTQMGQEVILRCVPISNHLYFYWYRQILGQKVEFLVSFYNNEISEKSEIFDDQFSVERPDGSNFTLKIRSTKLEDSAMYFCASTREGQGQPQHFGDGTRLSIL.

CDR3 coding DNA: TGTGCCAGCAGTGGACCGGGACAGGGAAACTATGAGCAGTTCTTC. It yields the protein CASSGPGQGNYEQFF. The genes are TRBV2 and TRBJ2-1; 9 positions match TRBD1. Germline CDR1 SNHLY, CDR2 FYNNEI. The CDR3 spans 15 residues. The junction had 9 bases not matched to a gene; V was cut back by 4 bases and J by 8 bases.

V is TRBV4-2 and J is TRBJ1-3, with D unclear. The CDR3 is 18 amino acids. Trimming cost V 3 bases and J 0 bases, with 18 bases left between them. CDR1 and CDR2 (germline): LGHNA, YNFKEQ. The CDR3 sequence is CASSQGNRETSSGNTIYF. In DNA, the CDR3 is TGTGCCAGCAGCCAGGGAAATCGGGAGACCAGCTCTGGAAACACCATATATTTT.

This chain uses TRBV19 with TRBJ1-6, with a weak D call TRBD1 (6 bases). Trimming cost V 9 bases and J 4 bases, with 19 bases left between them. This CDR3 has 16 residues. Germline-derived CDR1 and CDR2 are LNHDA and SQIVND (reference sequence). In nucleotides, the CDR3 is TGTGCCAGCCGCGTGGGGCAGGGGACTTATAATTCACCCCTCCACTTT. This codes for CASRVGQGTYNSPLHF.

V is TRBV5-6 and J is TRBJ1-1; 8 nucleotides match TRBD1. The germline CDR1 and CDR2 sequences are SGHDT and YYEEEE. The CDR3 length is 13 residues. The V gene end was trimmed by 4 bases and the J gene end by 6 bases; junction bases not matched to a gene: 5. The CDR3 nucleotides read TGTGCCAGCAGCGGACAGGGTTACCCTGAAGCTTTCTTT. As protein: CASSGQGYPEAFF.

The genes are TRBV11-2 and TRBJ2-5; 10 bases match TRBD1. Germline V gene data show CDR1 as SGHAT and CDR2 as FQNNGV. The junction had 7 bases not matched to a gene; V was cut back by 5 bases and J by 4 bases. The CDR3 length is 15 residues. The CDR3 loop is CASSLQRDRGETQYF. The CDR3 coding sequence is TGTGCCAGCAGCCTCCAAAGGGACAGGGGAGAGACCCAGTACTTC.

The J gene is TRBJ1-2, the V gene TRBV19, with 7 bases that match TRBD1. Germline V lookup: CDR1 LNHDA, CDR2 SQIVND (reference sequence). V lost 3 bases to trimming and J lost 8 bases; unmatched junction nucleotides: 3. The CDR3 consists of 12 residues. The CDR3 DNA follows: TGTGCCAGTAGTATTAAAGGGGGCGGCTACACCTTC. Residues: CASSIKGGGYTF.

The CDR3 DNA reads as TGTGCCAGCAGCTTCGACTCACATCGGGGCTATGGCTACACCTTC. Its translation is CASSFDSHRGYGYTF. The chain joins TRBV7-9 to TRBJ1-2; no definite D call. Trimming took off 3 bases at V and 4 bases at J, with 15 bases between the two ends. Germline values: CDR1 SEHNR, CDR2 FQNEAQ (reference sequence). The CDR3 is made up of 15 amino acids. The full variable domain, in which reference TRBV7-9 and TRBJ1-2 provide the parts outside the CDR3, is DTGVSQNPRHKITKRGQNVTFRCDPISEHNRLYWYRQTLGQGPEFLTYFQNEAQLEKSRLLSDRFSAERPKGSFSTLEIQRTEQGDSAMYLCASSFDSHRGYGYTFGSGTRLTVV.

The chain combines TRBV7-9 with TRBJ2-5; 7 bases line up with TRBD2. J gave up 1 base and V 5 bases, and 4 bases lay outside the gene matches. Per the germline V gene, CDR1 is SEHNR and CDR2 is FQNEAQ (reference sequence). This CDR3 has 14 residues. The CDR3 protein is CASSRTRGQETQYF. DNA of the CDR3: TGTGCCAGCAGCCGGACTAGGGGCCAAGAGACCCAGTACTTC.

A note on this clone: One end of the junction fails to match germline, which may point to a read error. V gene TRBV2 combines with J gene TRBJ2-7; TRBD2 matches 7 bases. Germline V gene lookup returns CDR1 SNHLY and CDR2 FYNNEI. There are 14 residues in the CDR3. In DNA, the CDR3 is TGTGCCAGCAGTGAAGAAGGACTAGATACCCTACTAAACTTC. This sequence encodes CASSEEGLDTLLNF.